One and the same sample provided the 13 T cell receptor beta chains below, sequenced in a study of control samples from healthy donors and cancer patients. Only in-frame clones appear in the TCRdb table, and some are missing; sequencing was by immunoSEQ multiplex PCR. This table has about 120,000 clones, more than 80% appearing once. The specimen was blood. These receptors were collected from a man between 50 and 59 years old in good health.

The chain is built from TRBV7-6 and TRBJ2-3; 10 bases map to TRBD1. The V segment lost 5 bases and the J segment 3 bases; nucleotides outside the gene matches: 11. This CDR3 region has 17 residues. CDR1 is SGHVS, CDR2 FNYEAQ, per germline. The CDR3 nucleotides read TGTGCCAGCAGCCTCTCCTTCGGGACAGGGGTAACAGATACGCAGTATTTT. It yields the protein CASSLSFGTGVTDTQYF. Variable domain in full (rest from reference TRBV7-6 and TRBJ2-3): GAGVSQSPRYKVTKRGQDVALRCDPISGHVSLYWYRQALGQGPEFLTYFNYEAQQDKSGLPNDRFSAERPEGSISTLTIQRTEQRDSAMYRCASSLSFGTGVTDTQYFGPGTRLTVL.

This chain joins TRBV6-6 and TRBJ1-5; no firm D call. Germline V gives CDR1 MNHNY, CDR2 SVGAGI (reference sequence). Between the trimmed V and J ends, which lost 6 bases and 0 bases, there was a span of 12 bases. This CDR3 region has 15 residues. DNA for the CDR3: TGTGCCAGCAGAGACGGACGTAATAGCAATCAGCCCCAGCATTTT. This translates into CASRDGRNSNQPQHF.

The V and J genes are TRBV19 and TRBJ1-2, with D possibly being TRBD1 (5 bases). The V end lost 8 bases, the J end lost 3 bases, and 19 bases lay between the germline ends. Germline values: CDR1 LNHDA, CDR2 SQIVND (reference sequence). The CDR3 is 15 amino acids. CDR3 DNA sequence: TGTGCCAGTCGCTTAGCGGGGGGAGTTTACTATGGCTACACCTTC. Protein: CASRLAGGVYYGYTF.

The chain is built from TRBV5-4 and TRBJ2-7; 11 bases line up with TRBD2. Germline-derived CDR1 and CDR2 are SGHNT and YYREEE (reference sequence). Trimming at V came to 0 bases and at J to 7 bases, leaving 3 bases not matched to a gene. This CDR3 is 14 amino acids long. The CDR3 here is CASSLGLAGHEQYF. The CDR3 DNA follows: TGTGCCAGCAGCTTGGGACTAGCGGGGCATGAGCAGTACTTC.

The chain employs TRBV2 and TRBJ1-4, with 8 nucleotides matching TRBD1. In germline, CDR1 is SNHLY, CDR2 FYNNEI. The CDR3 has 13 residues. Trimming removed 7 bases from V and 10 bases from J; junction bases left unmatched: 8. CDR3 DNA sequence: TGTGCCAGCAATGACAGGGGAGTGGGAAAACTGTTTTTT. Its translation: CASNDRGVGKLFF.

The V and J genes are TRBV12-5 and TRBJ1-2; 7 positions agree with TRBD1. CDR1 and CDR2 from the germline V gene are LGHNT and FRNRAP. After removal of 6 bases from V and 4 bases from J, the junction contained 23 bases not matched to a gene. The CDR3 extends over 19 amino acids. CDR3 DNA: TGTGCTAGTGGAGCCTCCGGGGAAGGGGGCGCGTGGATGGTCTATGGCTACACCTTC. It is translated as CASGASGEGGAWMVYGYTF.

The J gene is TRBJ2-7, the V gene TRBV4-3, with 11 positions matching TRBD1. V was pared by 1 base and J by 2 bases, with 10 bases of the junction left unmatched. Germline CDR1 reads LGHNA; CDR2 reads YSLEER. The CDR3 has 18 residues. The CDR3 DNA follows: TGCGCCAGCAGCCAAGTCCTGGTCAGGGGACAGGGGGCCTACGAGCAGTACTTC. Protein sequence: CASSQVLVRGQGAYEQYF.

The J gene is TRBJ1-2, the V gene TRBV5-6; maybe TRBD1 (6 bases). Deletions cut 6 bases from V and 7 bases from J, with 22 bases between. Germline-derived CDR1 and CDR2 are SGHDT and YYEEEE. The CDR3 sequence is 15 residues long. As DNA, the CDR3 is TGTGCCAGCAACCCTTTGGACAGCGACCCCAGTGGCTACACCTTC. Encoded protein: CASNPLDSDPSGYTF.

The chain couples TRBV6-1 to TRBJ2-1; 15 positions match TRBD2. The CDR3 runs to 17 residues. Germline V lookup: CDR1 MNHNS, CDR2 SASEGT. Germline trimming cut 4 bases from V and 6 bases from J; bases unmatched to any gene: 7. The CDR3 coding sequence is TGTGCCAGCAGTGCTAGGACTAGCGGGGGGGCTCTCAATGAGCAGTTCTTC. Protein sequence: CASSARTSGGALNEQFF.

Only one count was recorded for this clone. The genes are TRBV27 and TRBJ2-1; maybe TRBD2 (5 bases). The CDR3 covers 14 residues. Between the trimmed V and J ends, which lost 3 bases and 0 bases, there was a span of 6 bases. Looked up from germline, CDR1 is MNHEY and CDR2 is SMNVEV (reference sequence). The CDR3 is CASSFRGSYNEQFF. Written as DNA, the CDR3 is TGTGCCAGCAGTTTCCGGGGCTCCTACAATGAGCAGTTCTTC.

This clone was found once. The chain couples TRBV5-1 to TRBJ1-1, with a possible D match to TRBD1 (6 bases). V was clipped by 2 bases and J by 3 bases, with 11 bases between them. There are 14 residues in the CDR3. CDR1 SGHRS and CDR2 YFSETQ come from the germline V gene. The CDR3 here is CASSFHREDTEAFF. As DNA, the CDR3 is TGCGCCAGCAGCTTCCACAGGGAGGACACTGAAGCTTTCTTT.

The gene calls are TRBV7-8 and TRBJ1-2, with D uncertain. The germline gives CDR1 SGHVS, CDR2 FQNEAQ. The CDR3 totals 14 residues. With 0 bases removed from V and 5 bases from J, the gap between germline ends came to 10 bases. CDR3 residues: CASSLAWDDYGYTF. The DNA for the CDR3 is TGTGCCAGCAGCTTAGCGTGGGATGATTATGGCTACACCTTC.

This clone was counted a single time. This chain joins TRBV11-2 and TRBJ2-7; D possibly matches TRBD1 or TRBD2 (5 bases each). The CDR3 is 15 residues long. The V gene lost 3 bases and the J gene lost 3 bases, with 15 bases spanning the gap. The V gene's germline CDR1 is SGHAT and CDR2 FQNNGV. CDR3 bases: TGTGCCAGCAGCTTTGCCGGGACGGTAGTCTACGAGCAGTACTTC. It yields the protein CASSFAGTVVYEQYF.